These 3 T cell receptor beta chains came from one sample sequenced in a study of beta chain features in type 1 diabetes listed by TCRdb under 2018. Points the paper makes about the study in general: A moderate but significant shortening of TCRB CDR3 length was observed in type 1 diabetes patients in all four CD4+ subsets.

The library relied on the immunoSEQ multiplex PCR assay. The High Capacity cDNA Reverse Transcription Kit was used to reverse transcribe all of the isolated RNA, meaning that expressed TCRB transcripts were what got sequenced. This is the immuneACCESS table as TCRdb keeps it, with only in-frame sequences that have V and J called. A part of the clones is gone; compared with another copy, unresolved V genes explain less than half, and the rest is unexplained. Within this sample are about 120,000 clones, with about a sixth of them counted one time only. The ten largest make up around 2.5% of the sample. These receptors are not linked to any known antigen. Sequencing input: central memory CD4+ T cells from blood. These receptors were obtained from a man in his thirties or forties with type 1 diabetes.

This clone was seen repeatedly, ten times or more. This rearrangement joins TRBV28 to TRBJ2-7; D is ambiguous. Germline CDR1 MDHEN, CDR2 SYDVKM. Trimming stripped 4 bases from V and 7 bases from J, with 11 bases between. This CDR3 contains 12 residues. CDR3 in amino acids: CASSSSLEEQYF. In DNA form, the CDR3 reads TGTGCCAGCAGTTCTTCCCTGGAGGAGCAGTACTTC.

This clone was counted a few times. This chain connects TRBV7-3 to TRBJ1-1; D is ambiguous. Trimming removed 5 bases at V and 0 bases at J, with 7 bases between. The CDR3 is 13 amino acids. The V gene's germline CDR1 is SGHTA and CDR2 FQGTGA. The CDR3 coding sequence is TGTGCCAGCAGCCCGTATCTGAACACTGAAGCTTTCTTT. Its translation: CASSPYLNTEAFF.

This clone was observed at least ten times. This sequence joins TRBV5-6 and TRBJ1-6; tentatively, D is TRBD1 (6 bases). V lost 2 bases, J lost 5 bases, and 14 bases lay in between. The germline V gene encodes CDR1 SGHDT and CDR2 YYEEEE. The CDR3 extends over 16 amino acids. The CDR3 DNA follows: TGTGCCAGCAGCTTAGCTCGGACAGCAAATAATTCACCCCTCCACTTT. Its translation: CASSLARTANNSPLHF.